This record looks at one TCR beta chain sequence and its context. Its antigen is undetermined. This specimen belongs to a study of beta chain features in type 1 diabetes. The CDR3 length is 12 residues. Looked up from germline, CDR1 is GTSNPN and CDR2 is SVGIG (reference sequence). V was clipped by 6 bases and J by 3 bases, with 11 bases between them. The study reverse transcribed the entire isolated RNA, so it sequenced expressed TCRB transcripts. Measured with immunoSEQ multiplex PCR; TCRdb has only the in-frame clones, and not every one. Here the sample spans more than 250,000 clones, over 20% being singletons. Staining for CD45RO/CCR7/CD25/CD127/CD95/CD27 allowed sorting of CD4+ naive, central memory, regulatory and stem cell-like memory cells. Study-wide points: TCRB CDR3 length was moderately but significantly reduced in all four CD4+ subsets of Type 1 diabetes patients.

V and J are TRBV30 and TRBJ1-2; no reliable D call. This receptor was taken from a woman in her thirties or forties with type 1 diabetes. Sequenced: naive CD4+ T cells from blood. CDR3 in amino acids: CACPGSHYGYTF. In nucleotides, the CDR3 is TGTGCCTGCCCTGGCTCACACTATGGCTACACCTTC.